These 3 T cell receptor beta chains were all obtained from the same sample, sequenced in a study of shared clonotypes between healthy human individuals. Terminally differentiated effector memory CD45RA+ cells were excluded by CCR7 positive selection of CD45RO-negative cells. Clones were sequenced by immunoSEQ multiplex PCR, and TCRdb holds only the in-frame ones, with some missing. The table shows a few hundred thousand clones, with about 95% occurring only once. Sequences were obtained from naive CD8+ T cells sorted from blood. These receptors were obtained from a woman in her twenties or thirties in good health.

Comments on this clone: The same CDR3 arises from other DNA sequences in this sample as well. The CDR3 DNA is TGTGCCAGCAGTTTGGGACCGACCTACGAGCAGTACTTC. Protein sequence: CASSLGPTYEQYF. The chain is built from TRBV27 and TRBJ2-7, with D perhaps TRBD1 or TRBD2 (5 bases each). From germline, CDR1 is MNHEY and CDR2 SMNVEV (reference sequence). This CDR3 is 13 amino acids long. V was shortened by 3 bases and J by 2 bases, with 8 bases between the two germline ends.

The rearrangement joins TRBV6-5 to TRBJ2-2; 8 bases agree with TRBD2. V trimming: 6 bases; J trimming: 0 bases; junction bases outside the gene matches: 3. The germline CDR1 and CDR2 sequences are MNHEY and SVGAGI. There are 15 residues in the CDR3. CDR3 residues: CASSPGLANTGELFF. In DNA form, the CDR3 reads TGTGCCAGCAGCCCGGGACTAGCGAACACCGGGGAGCTGTTTTTT.

The gene calls are TRBV27 and TRBJ1-4; unclear D gene. Germline CDR1 and CDR2: MNHEY and SMNVEV (reference sequence). V was clipped by 3 bases and J by 6 bases, with 11 bases between them. The CDR3 runs 14 residues. CDR3 sequence: CASSFRDSDEKLFF. DNA for the CDR3: TGTGCCAGCAGTTTCCGGGATTCTGATGAAAAACTGTTTTTT.